This entry lists 20 T cell receptor beta chains sequenced from one sample in a study of T cells in women clearing cervical HPV infection. Sequenced by immunoSEQ multiplex PCR; TCRdb stores in-frame clones only, minus some. The sample table includes some 20,000 clones. The sequenced sample consisted of blood buffy coat. The receptors here all came from a woman aged 18-70 years with a cervical HPV16 infection that either progressed to CIN3+ or cleared (not recorded which).

With respect to this clone: Read coverage stops 3 residues before the CDR3 terminus; the germline J gene supplies the remainder. The chain couples TRBV10-3 to TRBJ2-3; TRBD2 aligns across 10 bases. With 7 bases clipped from V and 6 bases from J, the junction kept 10 bases outside the gene matches. Germline CDR1 and CDR2: ENHRY and SYGVKD. CDR3 length equals 15 residues. The sequenced CDR3 bases are TGTGCCATCACCGTAAAGCGGGAGGGTGTTGATACG. Amino acid sequence: CAITVKREGVDT. The entire CDR3 reads CAITVKREGVDTQYF.

Details on this clone: The sequenced fragment ends 3 residues before the CDR3 boundary, so the rest is inferred from the germline J gene. The genes are TRBV5-1 and TRBJ2-3, with 9 bases aligning to TRBD1. This CDR3 spans 18 amino acids. Trimming at V came to 2 bases and at J to 0 bases, leaving 10 bases not matched to a gene. Per germline, CDR1 SGHRS and CDR2 YFSETQ. CDR3 loop: CASSLPLDRGPSTDTQYF. The DNA read from the CDR3 is TGCGCCAGCAGCTTACCTTTGGACAGGGGACCAAGCACAGATACG.

As to this clone: The read is 3 residues too short to cover the CDR3 end, so that end is filled in from the germline J gene. The chain is built from TRBV5-6 and TRBJ1-1; the D gene is possibly TRBD1 (5 bases). The CDR3 has 13 amino acids. V was cut by 3 bases and J by 0 bases, with 6 bases left in between. Germline V gene data show CDR1 as SGHDT and CDR2 as YYEEEE. The CDR3 region is CASSWGVNTEAFF. CDR3 bases read: TGTGCCAGCAGCTGGGGGGTGAACACTGAA.

Considering frequency, this clone is medium-sized. The read comes to an end 3 residues before the CDR3 does, leaving the germline J gene to fill in the end. The chain employs TRBV2 and TRBJ1-6; 7 bases fit TRBD1. The CDR3 length is 13 residues. Losses at the gene ends were 6 bases for V and 6 bases for J; bases not matched to a gene: 2. Germline CDR1 is SNHLY and CDR2 is FYNNEI. CDR3 region: CASRRQGNSPLHF. Incomplete CDR3 DNA: TGTGCCAGCAGAAGACAGGGTAATTCACCC. The full variable domain, in which reference TRBV2 and TRBJ1-6 provide the parts outside the CDR3, is EPEVTQTPSHQVTQMGQEVILRCVPISNHLYFYWYRQILGQKVEFLVSFYNNEISEKSEIFDDQFSVERPDGSNFTLKIRSTKLEDSAMYFCASRRQGNSPLHFGNGTRLTVT.

As regards this clone: Read data end 3 residues before the CDR3 end; the end is taken from the germline J gene. Other DNA sequences in this sample translate to the same CDR3. This rearrangement joins TRBV19 to TRBJ2-3; 9 bases are a match to TRBD1. Germline V gene lookup returns CDR1 LNHDA and CDR2 SQIVND (reference sequence). This CDR3 spans 15 amino acids. The junction had 4 bases not matched to a gene; V was cut back by 4 bases and J by 2 bases. The CDR3 region is CASSTRTGDTDTQYF. CDR3 bases read: TGTGCCAGTAGTACCCGGACAGGGGACACAGATACG.

Remarks on this clone: The sequenced fragment ends 3 residues before the CDR3 boundary, so the rest is inferred from the germline J gene. The V and J genes are TRBV19 and TRBJ2-3; 14 bases map to TRBD2. Germline V gives CDR1 LNHDA, CDR2 SQIVND (reference sequence). V dropped 4 bases and J dropped 6; count of bases not matched to a gene: 9. This CDR3 region has 17 residues. The DNA read from the CDR3 is TGTGCCAGTAGTAAGACTAGCGGGGGGGCCATGCGGGATACG. Amino acid sequence: CASSKTSGGAMRDT. The entire CDR3 protein reads CASSKTSGGAMRDTQYF.

Concerning this clone: The read ends 3 residues before the CDR3 terminus; that terminus is restored from the germline J gene. V and J are TRBV7-2 and TRBJ2-1, with D maybe TRBD2 (5 bases). The V end lost 0 bases, the J end lost 6 bases, and 21 bases lay between the germline ends. Germline CDR1 reads SGHTA; CDR2 reads FQGNSA. CDR3 length: 18 residues. CDR3 region: CASSLAFSRRRASNEQFF. CDR3 DNA (partial): TGTGCCAGCAGCTTAGCGTTCTCTCGTCGGCGGGCCAGCAATGAG. Supplemented by reference TRBV7-2 and TRBJ2-1, the full variable domain reads GAGVSQSPSNKVTEKGKDVELRCDPISGHTALYWYRQSLGQGLEFLIYFQGNSAPDKSGLPSDRFSAERTGGSVSTLTIQRTQQEDSAVYLCASSLAFSRRRASNEQFFGPGTRLTVL.

Notes on this clone: Read coverage stops 3 residues before the CDR3 terminus; the germline J gene supplies the remainder. This sequence joins TRBV10-1 and TRBJ2-3; TRBD2 matches at 12 bases. Per the germline V gene, CDR1 is WNHNN and CDR2 is SYGVQD (reference sequence). This CDR3 is built from 15 residues. With V trimmed by 2 bases and J by 5 bases, 2 bases remained unmatched. Here the CDR3 reads CASSEPGLAGDTQYF. The sequenced part of the CDR3 DNA is TGCGCCAGCAGTGAGCCGGGACTAGCGGGAGATACG.

This CDR3 is CASSPPFPQETQYF. The part of the CDR3 DNA that was read is TGTGCCAGCTCACCCCCTTTCCCTCAAGAGACC. The chain is built from TRBV18 and TRBJ2-5; D uncertain. With the read ending 3 residues before the CDR3 end, the germline J gene is used to fill in that end. The CDR3 consists of 14 residues. Per germline, CDR1 KGHSH and CDR2 LQKENI. V was cut by 3 bases and J by 2 bases, with 10 bases left in between.

To note about this clone: The read halts 3 residues ahead of the CDR3 end, with the missing end drawn from the germline J gene. The sample has other DNA sequences that encode this CDR3 too. J is TRBJ2-1 and V is TRBV18; tentatively, D is TRBD2 (6 bases). From germline, CDR1 is KGHSH and CDR2 LQKENI. This CDR3 is built from 20 residues. V lost 0 bases to trimming and J lost 0 bases, with 21 bases between them. The CDR3 sequence: CASSPPPWTAGHSSYNEQFF. CDR3 DNA, as far as it was read: TGTGCCAGCTCACCACCTCCCTGGACTGCGGGGCATAGCTCCTACAATGAG. The whole variable domain, remainder taken from reference TRBV18 and TRBJ2-1, is NAGVMQNPRHLVRRRGQEARLRCSPMKGHSHVYWYRQLPEEGLKFMVYLQKENIIDESGMPKERFSAEFPKEGPSILRIQQVVRGDSAAYFCASSPPPWTAGHSSYNEQFFGPGTRLTVL.

In regard to this clone: The read ends 3 residues before the CDR3 terminus; that terminus is restored from the germline J gene. V and J are TRBV5-5 and TRBJ1-3; tentatively, D is TRBD1 (5 bases). The CDR3 covers 15 residues. Trimming removed 3 bases from V and 0 bases from J, with 10 bases in between. Germline V gives CDR1 SGHKS, CDR2 YYEKEE (reference sequence). The CDR3 loop reads CASSSRVSSGNTIYF. The DNA read from the CDR3 is TGTGCCAGCAGCTCCAGGGTTAGCTCTGGAAACACC. The complete variable domain, with remaining parts taken from reference TRBV5-5 and TRBJ1-3, reads DAGVTQSPTHLIKTRGQQVTLRCSPISGHKSVSWYQQVLGQGPQFIFQYYEKEERGRGNFPDRFSARQFPNYSSELNVNALLLGDSALYLCASSSRVSSGNTIYFGEGSWLTVV.

Note on this clone: The missing CDR3 end, 3 residues past where the read stops, is filled in from the germline J gene. The chain uses TRBV2 and TRBJ1-1, with TRBD1 as a possible D gene (5 bases). CDR3 length equals 15 residues. Germline values: CDR1 SNHLY, CDR2 FYNNEI. V shed 9 bases and J shed 1 base, with 18 bases lying between them. CDR3 protein: CASCRDSSPNTEAFF. CDR3 bases read: TGTGCCAGTTGTCGGGACTCCTCACCGAACACTGAA. Looking up the rest from reference TRBV2 and TRBJ1-1 gives the full variable domain: EPEVTQTPSHQVTQMGQEVILRCVPISNHLYFYWYRQILGQKVEFLVSFYNNEISEKSEIFDDQFSVERPDGSNFTLKIRSTKLEDSAMYFCASCRDSSPNTEAFFGQGTRLTVV.

For this clone: The CDR3 goes on 3 residues after the read ends, and that part is filled in from the germline J gene. The chain carries TRBV19 and TRBJ2-3; TRBD2 matches at 9 bases. Germline CDR1 and CDR2: LNHDA and SQIVND (reference sequence). This CDR3 has 14 amino acids. V shed 6 bases, J shed 5 bases, and the junction held 6 bases outside the gene matches. Here the CDR3 reads CASSQRGAGDTQYF. CDR3 DNA (partial): TGTGCCAGTAGCCAGCGGGGGGCCGGAGATACG.

As to this clone: The sequence runs out 3 residues before the end of the CDR3; the remainder is reconstructed from the germline J gene. The J gene is TRBJ1-2, the V gene TRBV7-8; maybe TRBD1 (6 bases). The germline gives CDR1 SGHVS, CDR2 FQNEAQ. This CDR3 comprises 13 residues. V lost 5 bases and J 4 bases, leaving 11 bases between the germline ends. The CDR3 bases that were read are TGTGCCAGCAGCCGACGGGACACCTATGGC. Encoded protein: CASSRRDTYG. In full, the CDR3 reads CASSRRDTYGYTF.

On this clone: The read comes to an end 3 residues before the CDR3 does, leaving the germline J gene to fill in the end. The J gene is TRBJ2-6, the V gene TRBV18; TRBD1 is a possible D gene (5 bases). Germline loops: CDR1 KGHSH, CDR2 LQKENI. This CDR3 has 14 amino acids. V lost 6 bases to trimming and J lost 1 base, with 7 bases between them. The CDR3 loop is CASSQGSGANVLTF. CDR3 DNA, as far as it was read: TGTGCCAGCTCCCAGGGTTCTGGGGCCAACGTC. The variable domain in full, completed from reference TRBV18 and TRBJ2-6, reads NAGVMQNPRHLVRRRGQEARLRCSPMKGHSHVYWYRQLPEEGLKFMVYLQKENIIDESGMPKERFSAEFPKEGPSILRIQQVVRGDSAAYFCASSQGSGANVLTFGAGSRLTVL.

On this clone itself: The sequence runs out 3 residues before the end of the CDR3; the remainder is reconstructed from the germline J gene. The rearrangement links TRBV5-4 to TRBJ2-7; the match to TRBD2 covers 7 bases. The germline V gene has CDR1 SGHNT and CDR2 YYREEE (reference sequence). The CDR3 consists of 14 residues. The V segment lost 1 base and the J segment 2 bases; nucleotides outside the gene matches: 3. The covered CDR3 bases are TGTGCCAGCAGCTTGCTAGCGGAACCCTACGAG. Protein product: CASSLLAEPYE. The full CDR3 sequence reads CASSLLAEPYEQYF.

Note on this clone: The CDR3 extends 3 residues past the end of the read, so its final part is completed from the germline J gene. This sequence joins TRBV30 and TRBJ1-5; 9 bases are shared with TRBD1. The CDR3 extends over 15 amino acids. Per the germline V gene, CDR1 is GTSNPN and CDR2 is SVGIG (reference sequence). V lost 2 bases, J lost 4 bases, and 6 bases stayed unmatched. CDR3 bases read: TGTGCCTGGAGTTCCCAACAGGGGGCAAATCAGCCC. This codes for CAWSSQQGANQP. The full CDR3 is CAWSSQQGANQPQHF.

Remarks on this clone: The CDR3 is cut off 3 residues early in the read; its end comes from the germline J gene. This chain links TRBV13 with TRBJ2-5; 13 bases agree with TRBD2. Germline V lookup: CDR1 PRHDT, CDR2 FYEKMQ (reference sequence). Unmatched junction bases numbered 5, after V lost 5 bases and J lost 2 bases. The CDR3 length is 16 residues. CDR3 residues: CASSPRLAGGQETQYF. Incomplete CDR3 DNA: TGTGCCAGCAGCCCACGACTAGCGGGGGGACAAGAGACC.

On this clone: The CDR3 is cut off 3 residues early in the read; its end comes from the germline J gene. The chain employs TRBV6-2 or TRBV6-3 and TRBJ2-1, with TRBD2 matching over 8 bases. In germline, CDR1 is MNHEY, CDR2 SVGEGT. The CDR3 has 17 residues. With V trimmed by 7 bases and J by 7 bases, 18 bases remained unmatched. The CDR3 reads CASTETLSAGGRNEQFF. The sequenced CDR3 bases are TGTGCCAGCACCGAAACCCTCTCGGCGGGGGGCCGGAATGAG.

Notes on this clone: The read ends 3 residues shy of where the CDR3 ends; the end is completed using the germline J gene. V usage is TRBV18 and J usage is TRBJ1-2, with 8 bases that match TRBD1. The V gene end was trimmed by 4 bases and the J gene end by 0 bases; junction bases not matched to a gene: 10. The CDR3 has 17 residues. Per germline, CDR1 KGHSH and CDR2 LQKENI. Incomplete CDR3 DNA: TGTGCCAGCTCACTAGAGTCGGGACAGGCATCTAACTATGGC. Protein product: CASSLESGQASNYG. The CDR3 in full is CASSLESGQASNYGYTF. Full variable domain (remainder filled in from reference TRBV18 and TRBJ1-2): NAGVMQNPRHLVRRRGQEARLRCSPMKGHSHVYWYRQLPEEGLKFMVYLQKENIIDESGMPKERFSAEFPKEGPSILRIQQVVRGDSAAYFCASSLESGQASNYGYTFGSGTRLTVV.